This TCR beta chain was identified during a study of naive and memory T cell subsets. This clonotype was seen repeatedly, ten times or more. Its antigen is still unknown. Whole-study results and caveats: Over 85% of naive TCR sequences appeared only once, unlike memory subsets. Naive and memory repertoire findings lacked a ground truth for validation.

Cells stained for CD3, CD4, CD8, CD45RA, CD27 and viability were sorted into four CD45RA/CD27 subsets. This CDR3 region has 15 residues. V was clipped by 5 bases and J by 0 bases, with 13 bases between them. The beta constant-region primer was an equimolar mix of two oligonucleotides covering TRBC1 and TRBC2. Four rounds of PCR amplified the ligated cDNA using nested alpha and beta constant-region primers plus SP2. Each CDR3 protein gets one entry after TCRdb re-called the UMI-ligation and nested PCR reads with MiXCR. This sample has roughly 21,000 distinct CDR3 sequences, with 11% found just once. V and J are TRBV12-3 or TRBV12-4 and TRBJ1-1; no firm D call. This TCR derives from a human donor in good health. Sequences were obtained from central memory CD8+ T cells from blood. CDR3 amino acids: CASSRPDGLNTEAFF. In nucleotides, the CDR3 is TGTGCCAGCAGTAGACCGGACGGCCTGAACACTGAAGCTTTCTTT.